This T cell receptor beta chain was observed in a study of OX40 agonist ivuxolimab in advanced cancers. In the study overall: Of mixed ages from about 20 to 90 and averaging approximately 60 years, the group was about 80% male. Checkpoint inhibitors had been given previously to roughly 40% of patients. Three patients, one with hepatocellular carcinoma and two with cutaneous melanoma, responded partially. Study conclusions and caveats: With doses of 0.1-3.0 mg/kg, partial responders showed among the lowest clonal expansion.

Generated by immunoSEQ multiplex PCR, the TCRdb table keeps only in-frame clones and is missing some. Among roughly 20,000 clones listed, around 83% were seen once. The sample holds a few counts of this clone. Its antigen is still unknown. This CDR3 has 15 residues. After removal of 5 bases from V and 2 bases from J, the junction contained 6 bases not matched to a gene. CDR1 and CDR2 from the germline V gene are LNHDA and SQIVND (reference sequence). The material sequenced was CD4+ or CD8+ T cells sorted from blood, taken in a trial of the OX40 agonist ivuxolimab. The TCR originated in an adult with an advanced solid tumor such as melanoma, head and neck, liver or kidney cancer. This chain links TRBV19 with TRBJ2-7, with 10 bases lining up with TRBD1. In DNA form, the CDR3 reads TGTGCCAGTAGTGGGAGGACAGGGGGTACCTACGAGCAGTACTTC. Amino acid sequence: CASSGRTGGTYEQYF. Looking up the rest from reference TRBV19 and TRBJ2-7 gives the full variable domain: DGGITQSPKYLFRKEGQNVTLSCEQNLNHDAMYWYRQDPGQGLRLIYYSQIVNDFQKGDIAEGYSVSREKKESFPLTVTSAQKNPTAFYLCASSGRTGGTYEQYFGPGTRLTVT.